The sequence of this TCR beta chain was determined in a study of T cell changes during pregnancy in multiple sclerosis (dated 2019 in TCRdb). Study-level background: The study looked at changes in the T cell repertoire across pregnancy in women with multiple sclerosis.

Worth noting for this clone: This clone's antigen is unknown. One base away there is no much larger clone; base qualities are not given.

The cysteine opens and the phenylalanine closes a CDR3 of 20 amino acids. The DNA shown is the 60-base CDR3, in frame from base 1. CDR1 and CDR2 were assigned from the germline V gene as SGHRS and YFSETQ. V lost 1 base and J lost 0 bases, and the count of bases not matched to a germline gene is 17. Library creation used the immunoSEQ multiplex PCR assay. Not all clones reach the TCRdb copy of this immuneACCESS table, which keeps in-frame sequences only. Checked studies attribute under half of the gap to unresolved V genes and leave the rest unexplained. This sample gives 30,000 to 40,000 clones in total; around 87% of them show up just once. Together, the top ten hold 0.55% to 0.7% of the sample.

This TCR came from a female donor with multiple sclerosis, enrolled in a pregnancy study. The material sequenced was CD4+ T cells from peripheral blood mononuclear cells, taken in the second trimester of pregnancy. The V and J segments used are TRBV5-1 and TRBJ2-7, with TRBD2 identical over 9 junction bases. Read as DNA, the sequence is TGCGCCAGCAGCTTGAAGTTTGTTGTTACGCGGGAGGGCCCCTCCTACGAGCAGTACTTC. This is translated as CASSLKFVVTREGPSYEQYF. The full variable domain, with segments outside the CDR3 supplied by the reference TRBV5-1 and TRBJ2-7 proteins, appears as KAGVTQTPRYLIKTRGQQVTLSCSPISGHRSVSWYQQTPGQGLQFLFEYFSETQRNKGNFPGRFSGRQFSNSRSEMNVSTLELGDSALYLCASSLKFVVTREGPSYEQYFGPGTRLTVT.